What follows are 18 T cell receptor beta chains derived from one specimen sequenced in a study of PD-L1 blockade in urothelial cancer. The protocol was immunoSEQ multiplex PCR, while the TCRdb copy is restricted to in-frame clones and leaves out a portion. The table has tens of thousands of clones, roughly 86% seen once; the top ten hold about 3.3%. Source: PBMCs, taken around atezolizumab (anti-PD-L1) treatment. Receptors originate from a man between 65 and 80 years old with urothelial cancer.

The J gene is TRBJ2-1, the V gene TRBV7-9, with 8 nucleotides matching TRBD2. The germline V gene has CDR1 SEHNR and CDR2 FQNEAQ (reference sequence). Unmatched junction bases numbered 8, after V lost 11 bases and J lost 5 bases. This CDR3 region has 13 residues. This CDR3 reads CAREGGVNNEQFF. CDR3 bases: TGTGCCCGGGAGGGGGGAGTGAACAATGAGCAGTTCTTC.

CDR3 loop: CATSGWTGDSTDTQYF. CDR3 nucleotides: TGTGCCACCAGCGGGTGGACAGGGGATAGCACAGATACGCAGTATTTT. This chain joins TRBV15 and TRBJ2-3; 9 nucleotides agree with TRBD1. In germline, CDR1 is LNHNV, CDR2 YYDKDF (reference sequence). This CDR3 spans 16 amino acids. The trim removed 5 bases at V and 0 bases at J, leaving 6 bases unmatched.

This sequence joins TRBV29-1 and TRBJ2-5; weak D call: TRBD1 (5 bases). The CDR3 runs 14 residues. The germline gives CDR1 SQVTM, CDR2 ANQGSEA. The V and J ends lost 3 bases and 4 bases respectively, with 15 bases between them. CDR3 DNA sequence: TGCAGCGTTGACAGGGCGGCCTCTAGAGAGACCCAGTACTTC. Amino acid sequence: CSVDRAASRETQYF.

This chain joins TRBV2 and TRBJ2-7; 7 nucleotides line up with TRBD1. Germline V lookup: CDR1 SNHLY, CDR2 FYNNEI. Trimming cost V 6 bases and J 0 bases; bases outside gene matches: 5. The CDR3 is made up of 14 amino acids. CDR3 in DNA: TGTGCCAGCAGGCTGACAGGGAACTCCTACGAGCAGTACTTC. Residues: CASRLTGNSYEQYF.

This chain links TRBV18 with TRBJ2-7; a weak D match, TRBD2 (7 bases). V gave up 4 bases and J gave up 2 bases, with 15 bases separating them. The CDR3 is 15 amino acids. The germline gives CDR1 KGHSH, CDR2 LQKENI. In nucleotides, the CDR3 is TGTGCCAGCTCACGTCGGGGGGCTTCTCCCTACGAGCAGTACTTC. This codes for CASSRRGASPYEQYF.

This clone was seen only once. The chain is built from TRBV4-1 and TRBJ2-1; perhaps TRBD2 as D (6 bases). The V gene's germline CDR1 is MGHRA and CDR2 YSYEKL. This CDR3 spans 16 amino acids. Trimming removed 0 bases from V and 2 bases from J, with 11 bases in between. The CDR3 bases are TGCGCCAGCAGCCAAGACCGGGGGAAGCCCTACAATGAGCAGTTCTTC. Translation gives CASSQDRGKPYNEQFF.

The rearrangement uses TRBV7-3 and TRBJ2-2; TRBD1 aligns across 10 bases. The CDR3 length is 15 residues. Per the germline V gene, CDR1 is SGHTA and CDR2 is FQGTGA. Trimming cost V 2 bases and J 4 bases; bases outside gene matches: 1. CDR3 nucleotide sequence: TGTGCCAGCAGCTTAGACAGGGGGCCCACCGGGGAGCTGTTTTTT. It is translated as CASSLDRGPTGELFF.

This clone was seen only once. This chain uses TRBV7-9 with TRBJ1-4; TRBD1 matches at 10 bases. V was clipped by 5 bases and J by 4 bases; unmatched bases: 4. Germline V gene sequence: CDR1 SEHNR, CDR2 FQNEAQ (reference sequence). The CDR3 runs 15 residues. The CDR3 DNA reads TGTGCCAGCAGCCTAAGGACAGGGGGTAATGAAAAACTGTTTTTT. Translated, it gives CASSLRTGGNEKLFF.

This rearrangement joins TRBV6-5 to TRBJ1-1, with D unresolved. Germline-derived CDR1 and CDR2 are MNHEY and SVGAGI. There are 15 residues in the CDR3. The V gene lost 6 bases and the J gene lost 0 bases, with 14 bases spanning the gap. The DNA for the CDR3 is TGTGCCAGCAGCTCGGTCGGAGCTATGAACACTGAAGCTTTCTTT. This codes for CASSSVGAMNTEAFF.

This chain links TRBV28 with TRBJ2-7; D ambiguous. V gave up 8 bases and J gave up 4 bases, with 18 bases separating them. Germline assignment: CDR1 MDHEN and CDR2 SYDVKM. There are 14 residues in the CDR3. This CDR3 is CASRAFLLSYEQYF. As DNA, the CDR3 is TGTGCCAGCCGCGCTTTTCTGTTGAGTTACGAGCAGTACTTC.

The chain has TRBV28 and TRBJ1-4; D is perhaps TRBD1 (5 bases). Germline loops: CDR1 MDHEN, CDR2 SYDVKM. This CDR3 contains 14 residues. V lost 3 bases and J lost 8, with 13 bases in between. The CDR3 protein is CASSFGTQREKLFF. Written as DNA, the CDR3 is TGTGCCAGCAGTTTCGGGACTCAGAGGGAAAAACTGTTTTTT.

V gene TRBV7-9 combines with J gene TRBJ2-2; D is unresolved. The V and J ends lost 3 bases and 1 base respectively, with 6 bases between them. Germline assignment: CDR1 SEHNR and CDR2 FQNEAQ (reference sequence). The CDR3 has 14 amino acids. The CDR3 DNA is TGTGCCAGCAGCTTTTCAGGGAACACCGGGGAGCTGTTTTTT. Its protein product is CASSFSGNTGELFF.

The chain joins TRBV18 to TRBJ1-6; 7 nucleotides match TRBD1. Losses at the gene ends were 2 bases for V and 8 bases for J; bases not matched to a gene: 9. Germline values: CDR1 KGHSH, CDR2 LQKENI. The CDR3 runs 16 residues. Here the CDR3 DNA reads TGTGCCAGCTCACCAGACAGGGCGGGCTCTCATTCACCCCTCCACTTT. Encoded protein: CASSPDRAGSHSPLHF. The full variable domain, in which reference TRBV18 and TRBJ1-6 provide the parts outside the CDR3, is NAGVMQNPRHLVRRRGQEARLRCSPMKGHSHVYWYRQLPEEGLKFMVYLQKENIIDESGMPKERFSAEFPKEGPSILRIQQVVRGDSAAYFCASSPDRAGSHSPLHFGNGTRLTVT.

This clone was found many times. V usage is TRBV6-5 and J usage is TRBJ2-5, with 7 bases identical to TRBD2. V dropped 4 bases and J dropped 2; count of bases not matched to a gene: 7. The CDR3 runs 15 residues. Germline V gene data show CDR1 as MNHEY and CDR2 as SVGAGI. CDR3 in amino acids: CASSFGSGGQETQYF. The CDR3 coding sequence is TGTGCCAGCAGTTTCGGCTCGGGGGGTCAAGAGACCCAGTACTTC.

The chain couples TRBV6-4 to TRBJ2-1; 9 bases line up with TRBD2. Unmatched junction bases numbered 4, after V lost 0 bases and J lost 7 bases. This CDR3 is built from 15 residues. From germline, CDR1 is MRHNA and CDR2 SNTAGT. CDR3 amino acids: CASSDSGGGANEQFF. The DNA for the CDR3 is TGTGCCAGCAGTGACTCTGGCGGGGGGGCGAATGAGCAGTTCTTC.

This clone appeared a few times. The V call is TRBV4-2, the J call TRBJ2-2; the D is unclear. Trimming cost V 1 base and J 5 bases, with 5 bases left between them. This CDR3 comprises 13 residues. CDR1 is LGHNA and CDR2 is YNFKEQ in the germline V gene. DNA for the CDR3: TGTGCCAGCAGCCAAGCGGTGACCGGGGAGCTGTTTTTT. Amino acid sequence: CASSQAVTGELFF.

This rearrangement joins TRBV7-2 to TRBJ1-2, with D hard to call. Germline values: CDR1 SGHTA, CDR2 FQGNSA. V was pared by 4 bases and J by 7 bases, with 16 bases between. The CDR3 length is 14 residues. The CDR3 DNA reads as TGTGCCAGCAGCTCTGGCCGGGGATGGGCTGGCTACACCTTC. It specifies CASSSGRGWAGYTF.

The chain uses TRBV7-2 and TRBJ1-2; D perhaps matches TRBD1 (5 bases). V lost 4 bases, J lost 6 bases, and 24 bases lay in between. CDR3 length equals 17 residues. The germline V gene encodes CDR1 SGHTA and CDR2 FQGNSA. The CDR3 DNA sequence: TGTGCCAGCAGCTCCTACCGGGGGGGGACCCACGGAGATGGCTACACCTTC. It specifies CASSSYRGGTHGDGYTF.